The 32 T cell receptor beta chains listed next were all sequenced from one sample in a study of CD8 T cells in Susac syndrome. After extraction with the RNeasy kit, about 0.5 to 1 ug of the RNA was reverse transcribed using random hexamers. In TCRdb, the immunoSEQ multiplex PCR reads were re-called with MiXCR into one record per CDR3 protein. Seen here are 170,000 or so distinct CDR3 sequences, just under 95% observed once, and the top ten hold about 0.1%. Sequenced material: CD4+ T cells from PBMCs. Receptor source: a human donor with Susac syndrome.

This chain links TRBV5-1 with TRBJ2-3, with D perhaps matching TRBD2 (5 bases). The CDR3 totals 16 residues. V lost 3 bases and J 2 bases, leaving 16 bases between the germline ends. Germline V lookup: CDR1 SGHRS, CDR2 YFSETQ. CDR3 DNA: TGCGCCAGCAGCTGGGCGGAGATAGCGCCCACAGATACGCAGTATTTT. It encodes CASSWAEIAPTDTQYF.

CDR3: CASTLGGTDTQYF. CDR3 bases: TGTGCCAGTACCCTGGGAGGCACAGATACGCAGTATTTT. The chain carries TRBV19 and TRBJ2-3; maybe TRBD2 (5 bases). Germline V CDR1 and CDR2: LNHDA, SQIVND (reference sequence). The length of the CDR3 is 13 residues. V lost 7 bases, J lost 1 base, and 9 bases lay in between.

V usage is TRBV27 and J usage is TRBJ1-2; tentative D call: TRBD1 (5 bases). This CDR3 has 13 residues. Germline V gene lookup returns CDR1 MNHEY and CDR2 SMNVEV (reference sequence). V was pared by 3 bases and J by 3 bases, with 8 bases between. The CDR3 region has the DNA TGTGCCAGCAGTTTTGGCAGGGACTATGGCTACACCTTC. This sequence encodes CASSFGRDYGYTF.

This rearrangement joins TRBV12-3 or TRBV12-4 to TRBJ2-1; D is unresolved. V was trimmed by 2 bases and J by 8 bases, leaving 10 bases between them. The CDR3 runs to 13 residues. CDR3 loop: CASSLRFKDEQFF. The CDR3 DNA reads as TGTGCCAGCAGTTTAAGGTTCAAGGATGAGCAGTTCTTC.

This clonotype has only one observation. The chain links TRBV20-1 to TRBJ1-2, with 7 bases that match TRBD1. Looked up from germline, CDR1 is DFQATT and CDR2 is SNEGSKA (reference sequence). The CDR3 runs 13 residues. The J segment lost 4 bases and the V segment lost 4 bases, leaving 6 bases of the junction unmatched. In nucleotides, the CDR3 is TGCAGTGCTAACAGGGGTGGGACCTATGGCTACACCTTC. Protein: CSANRGGTYGYTF.

The V gene is TRBV5-5, the J gene TRBJ1-5; TRBD1 aligns across 11 bases. In germline, CDR1 is SGHKS, CDR2 YYEKEE (reference sequence). J gave up 6 bases and V 4 bases, and 6 bases lay outside the gene matches. This CDR3 comprises 15 residues. CDR3 DNA: TGTGCCAGCAGCCGGGACAGGGGGTTAGGTCAGCCCCAGCATTTT. Translation: CASSRDRGLGQPQHF.

This rearrangement joins TRBV2 to TRBJ2-7; D gene unclear. The germline V gene encodes CDR1 SNHLY and CDR2 FYNNEI. Trimming cost V 4 bases and J 4 bases, with 8 bases left between them. This CDR3 has 12 amino acids. CDR3 sequence reads: CASSVQEYEQYF. As DNA, the CDR3 is TGTGCCAGCAGTGTTCAAGAATACGAGCAGTACTTC.

V usage is TRBV4-2 and J usage is TRBJ1-2; D perhaps matches TRBD1 (5 bases). Germline V lookup: CDR1 LGHNA, CDR2 YNFKEQ. This CDR3 comprises 13 residues. V was trimmed by 0 bases and J by 7 bases, leaving 9 bases between them. The CDR3 is CASSQDRGAGYTF. The CDR3 DNA is TGTGCCAGCAGCCAAGATCGAGGGGCTGGCTACACCTTC.

The chain carries TRBV5-5 and TRBJ2-2; 13 bases map to TRBD2. Trimming removed 2 bases from V and 0 bases from J; junction bases left unmatched: 7. The V gene's germline CDR1 is SGHKS and CDR2 YYEKEE (reference sequence). This CDR3 has 19 residues. In DNA, the CDR3 is TGTGCCAGCAGCTTTAGGACTAGCGGGAGAGACGCGAACACCGGGGAGCTGTTTTTT. Its translation is CASSFRTSGRDANTGELFF.

This clonotype has just one count. V usage is TRBV4-3 and J usage is TRBJ2-2; D may match TRBD1 or TRBD2 (5 bases each). The CDR3 length is 15 residues. Germline values: CDR1 LGHNA, CDR2 YSLEER. V was cut by 4 bases and J by 4 bases, with 13 bases left in between. This CDR3 is CASSLQTRGTGELFF. CDR3 DNA sequence: TGCGCCAGCAGCCTCCAAACTAGGGGCACCGGGGAGCTGTTTTTT.

CDR3 sequence: CASSVSAGGNNEQFF. In DNA, the CDR3 is TGTGCCAGCAGCGTAAGCGCGGGGGGCAACAATGAGCAGTTCTTC. V and J are TRBV9 and TRBJ2-1, with TRBD2 matching 8 bases. V trimming: 1 base; J trimming: 5 bases; junction bases outside the gene matches: 5. The CDR3 runs 15 residues. The germline V gene encodes CDR1 SGDLS and CDR2 YYNGEE.

This chain links TRBV27 with TRBJ2-7; 7 bases fit TRBD1. The junction had 4 bases not matched to a gene; V was cut back by 3 bases and J by 2 bases. CDR1 MNHEY and CDR2 SMNVEV come from the germline V gene (reference sequence). This CDR3 comprises 14 residues. The CDR3 sequence is CASSFSRGPYEQYF. DNA of the CDR3: TGTGCCAGCAGTTTTTCTAGGGGGCCCTACGAGCAGTACTTC.

This rearrangement joins TRBV28 to TRBJ1-1, with D unclear. V was clipped by 6 bases and J by 1 base, with 15 bases between them. The CDR3 loop spans 15 amino acids. Germline V gives CDR1 MDHEN, CDR2 SYDVKM. Here the CDR3 reads CASSPARPRNTEAFF. The CDR3 bases are TGTGCCAGCAGCCCGGCCCGGCCGAGGAACACTGAAGCTTTCTTT.

This clonotype was seen a single time. The chain employs TRBV20-1 and TRBJ2-3; 7 bases line up with TRBD2. Germline V CDR1 and CDR2: DFQATT, SNEGSKA (reference sequence). The CDR3 covers 16 residues. The V segment lost 0 bases and the J segment 4 bases; nucleotides outside the gene matches: 10. CDR3 DNA: TGCAGTGCTAGAGATGACGGGGCGGGAGTCTCAGATACGCAGTATTTT. This sequence encodes CSARDDGAGVSDTQYF.

The V gene is TRBV29-1, the J gene TRBJ2-1, with 7 bases matching TRBD2. Trimming at V came to 5 bases and at J to 1 base, leaving 8 bases not matched to a gene. The CDR3 spans 15 residues. CDR1 is SQVTM and CDR2 is ANQGSEA in the germline V gene. In nucleotides, the CDR3 is TGCAGCGTTACTGTGGGGGGGGAATCCTACAATGAGCAGTTCTTC. It yields the protein CSVTVGGESYNEQFF.

This clonotype has just one count. The chain is built from TRBV30 and TRBJ2-2; TRBD2 might be the D (6 bases). CDR3 length equals 14 residues. In germline, CDR1 is GTSNPN, CDR2 SVGIG (reference sequence). Trimming cost V 1 base and J 1 base, with 7 bases left between them. Here the CDR3 DNA reads TGTGCCTGGAGTGCGGGAGAGAACACCGGGGAGCTGTTTTTT. This sequence encodes CAWSAGENTGELFF.

The rearrangement links TRBV7-2 to TRBJ2-5; 9 bases agree with TRBD1. V gave up 4 bases and J gave up 5 bases; unmatched junction bases: 5. The CDR3 length is 14 residues. Germline loops: CDR1 SGHTA, CDR2 FQGNSA. The CDR3 reads CASSYRDRDETQYF. The CDR3, as DNA: TGTGCCAGCAGCTACCGGGACAGGGATGAGACCCAGTACTTC.

In the case of this clonotype: Sequence at one end of the junction differs from germline and may be a read error. The rearrangement uses TRBV20-1 and TRBJ2-7; 7 positions agree with TRBD1. This CDR3 has 16 residues. Germline CDR1 is DFQATT and CDR2 is SNEGSKA (reference sequence). The CDR3 DNA reads as TGCAGTGCTGGAGATCCAACAGGGGACCTCTCCTACGAGCAGTACTTC. Protein sequence: CSAGDPTGDLSYEQYF.

The rearrangement uses TRBV4-1 and TRBJ2-5, with TRBD2 as a possible D gene (6 bases). V shed 0 bases and J shed 5 bases, with 16 bases lying between them. This CDR3 is 16 amino acids long. Germline CDR1 reads MGHRA; CDR2 reads YSYEKL. The CDR3 loop reads CASSQDLIGGRETQYF. CDR3 nucleotides: TGCGCCAGCAGCCAAGATCTTATCGGGGGAAGGGAGACCCAGTACTTC.

This chain uses TRBV29-1 with TRBJ1-2, with TRBD1 matching 8 bases. The CDR3 covers 13 residues. The germline V gene has CDR1 SQVTM and CDR2 ANQGSEA. V lost 5 bases and J lost 0; bases outside the gene matches: 2. The DNA for the CDR3 is TGCAGCGTTCAGGGGGCGACTAACTATGGCTACACCTTC. Its translation: CSVQGATNYGYTF.

The genes are TRBV2 and TRBJ2-1; the D gene is possibly TRBD1 (5 bases). Trimming shortened V by 3 bases and J by 4 bases, and 13 bases separated the two germline ends. This CDR3 is built from 15 residues. Germline loops: CDR1 SNHLY, CDR2 FYNNEI. The CDR3 protein is CASSDGDRRYNEQFF. The DNA of the CDR3 is TGTGCCAGCAGTGACGGAGACAGACGATACAATGAGCAGTTCTTC.

This clonotype has just one count. The V gene is TRBV19, the J gene TRBJ2-7; 8 bases match TRBD1. Germline-derived CDR1 and CDR2 are LNHDA and SQIVND (reference sequence). V shed 5 bases and J 7 bases; nucleotides not matched to a gene: 7. The CDR3 covers 13 residues. In DNA form, the CDR3 reads TGTGCCAGTAGTGTCTCAGGGGACAGGGAGCAGTACTTC. It translates to CASSVSGDREQYF.

V usage is TRBV3-1 and J usage is TRBJ2-6; maybe TRBD1 (6 bases). The V and J ends lost 1 base and 7 bases respectively, with 8 bases between them. The germline CDR1 and CDR2 sequences are LGHDT and YNNKEL (reference sequence). The CDR3 has 14 residues. This chain's CDR3 is CASSQGTAANVLTF. CDR3 DNA: TGTGCCAGCAGCCAAGGGACAGCCGCCAACGTCCTGACTTTC.

This clonotype has a single count. The rearrangement links TRBV7-2 to TRBJ1-2; 8 bases are shared with TRBD1. Germline V CDR1 and CDR2: SGHTA, FQGNSA. CDR3 length: 16 amino acids. The ends lost 1 base at V and 6 bases at J; junction bases unmatched: 10. CDR3: CASSLVWTGTSHGYTF. The CDR3 coding sequence is TGTGCCAGCAGCTTAGTTTGGACAGGGACTTCACATGGCTACACCTTC.

The J gene is TRBJ2-3, the V gene TRBV29-1; TRBD1 agrees at 8 bases. CDR1 SQVTM and CDR2 ANQGSEA come from the germline V gene. The CDR3 runs 13 residues. The V and J ends lost 4 bases and 3 bases, in that order; junction bases with no gene match: 3. CDR3 protein: CSVGNRGTDTQYF. The CDR3 DNA follows: TGCAGCGTTGGTAACAGGGGGACAGATACGCAGTATTTT.

The chain combines TRBV12-3 or TRBV12-4 with TRBJ2-1; D is unclear. V was shortened by 0 bases and J by 12 bases, with 21 bases between the two germline ends. The CDR3 sequence is 16 residues long. CDR3 residues: CASSLALGEMSSGQFF. The CDR3 DNA is TGTGCCAGCAGTTTAGCGTTGGGCGAGATGAGCTCCGGGCAGTTCTTC.

The chain employs TRBV7-9 and TRBJ1-2; 8 bases agree with TRBD1. V shed 4 bases, J shed 1 base, and the junction held 5 bases outside the gene matches. The germline gives CDR1 SEHNR, CDR2 FQNEAQ (reference sequence). The CDR3 sequence is 15 residues long. DNA for the CDR3: TGTGCCAGCAGCTCGGACAGGGAGAGTAACTATGGCTACACCTTC. Residues: CASSSDRESNYGYTF.

This chain connects TRBV20-1 to TRBJ2-3; TRBD2 matches at 11 bases. The CDR3 sequence is 15 residues long. The trim removed 3 bases at V and 3 bases at J, leaving 5 bases unmatched. Germline CDR1 and CDR2: DFQATT and SNEGSKA (reference sequence). This chain's CDR3 is CSARDSSGGTDTQYF. Here the CDR3 DNA reads TGCAGTGCTAGGGATTCTAGCGGGGGGACAGATACGCAGTATTTT.

The chain joins TRBV6-5 to TRBJ2-7; 8 nucleotides match TRBD2. The V gene's germline CDR1 is MNHEY and CDR2 SVGAGI. J lost 2 bases, V lost 5 bases, and 5 bases had no gene match. This CDR3 comprises 14 residues. The CDR3 region has the DNA TGTGCCAGCAGTCAAGGGGGACTAGCCTACGAGCAGTACTTC. It is translated as CASSQGGLAYEQYF.

The chain carries TRBV27 and TRBJ2-2; D is ambiguous. Trimming removed 3 bases from V and 1 base from J, with 3 bases in between. The CDR3 is 13 amino acids. The germline CDR1 and CDR2 sequences are MNHEY and SMNVEV (reference sequence). The chain's CDR3 is CASSFGNTGELFF. CDR3 nucleotides: TGTGCCAGCAGTTTTGGGAACACCGGGGAGCTGTTTTTT.

The CDR3 sequence: CASSIGTAGSNQPQHF. CDR3 sequence (DNA): TGTGCCAGTAGTATAGGGACAGCCGGGAGCAATCAGCCCCAGCATTTT. The chain is built from TRBV19 and TRBJ1-5; tentatively, D is TRBD1 (6 bases). V shed 1 base and J shed 1 base, with 11 bases lying between them. Germline V gene lookup returns CDR1 LNHDA and CDR2 SQIVND (reference sequence). This CDR3 spans 16 amino acids.

This chain connects TRBV2 to TRBJ1-1, with D possibly TRBD1 on 6 matching bases. The V end was cut by 6 bases, the J end by 3 bases, with 11 bases between. The CDR3 loop spans 13 amino acids. Germline V CDR1 and CDR2: SNHLY, FYNNEI. The CDR3 is CASSDHRDTEAFF. The CDR3 DNA sequence: TGTGCCAGCAGCGATCACAGGGACACTGAAGCTTTCTTT.